This T cell receptor beta chain was sequenced in a study of T cell responses to AZD1222 COVID-19 vaccine. Study-level results: Just a handful of AZD1222 recipients tested seropositive at baseline. The study reported that nearly half of spike-specific TCRs target unmutated variant regions. Compared with day 0, the breadth and depth of the Spike-specific TCR repertoire rose significantly after two doses of AZD1222.

Pooling was applied to second doses at about 4 or about 12 weeks. As to this clone: Its antigen is undetermined.

V was shortened by 4 bases and J by 0 bases, with 9 bases between the two germline ends. Germline V gene sequence: CDR1 MDHEN, CDR2 SYDVKM. This CDR3 has 14 amino acids. TCRdb's copy holds only in-frame clones and misses some; the assay was immunoSEQ multiplex PCR. The sample carries tens of thousands of clones, 65% to 85% recorded once. The material was peripheral blood, obtained 28 days after the second AZD1222 dose. This chain links TRBV28 with TRBJ1-1, with D possibly TRBD1 on 5 matching bases. The clonotype originates from an adult who received the AZD1222 COVID-19 vaccine. CDR3 sequence: CASSSLDMNTEAFF. CDR3 DNA: TGTGCCAGCAGTTCCCTGGACATGAACACTGAAGCTTTCTTT.